These 25 T cell receptor beta chains were all obtained from the same sample, sequenced in a study of blood T cell repertoires in COVID-19. Only in-frame clones appear in the TCRdb table, and some are missing; sequencing was by immunoSEQ multiplex PCR. This sample yields around 400,000 clones, of which 89% are seen a single time; 1.7% belongs to the top ten. Sample: PBMCs or T cells enriched from blood (not recorded which). The receptors were gathered from a young woman who had recovered from COVID-19.

The chain carries TRBV28 and TRBJ2-1; the D gene is possibly TRBD2 (7 bases). The CDR3 runs to 15 residues. Per the germline V gene, CDR1 is MDHEN and CDR2 is SYDVKM. V shed 6 bases and J shed 6 bases, with 18 bases lying between them. The DNA for the CDR3 is TGTGCCAGCAGAGTAGGGGGGGTGGGCTTCAATGAGCAGTTCTTC. Its protein is CASRVGGVGFNEQFF.

V usage is TRBV5-1 and J usage is TRBJ1-1; D remains unclear. V lost 3 bases to trimming and J lost 5 bases, with 11 bases between them. The CDR3 is 13 amino acids. Germline assignment: CDR1 SGHRS and CDR2 YFSETQ. The CDR3 region has the DNA TGCGCCAGCAGCTCCCAATTCGGGACTGAAGCTTTCTTT. Translated, it gives CASSSQFGTEAFF.

This clone came up a few times. The J gene is TRBJ1-3, the V gene TRBV3-1 (or the pseudogene TRBV3-2), with 8 bases fitting TRBD1. Germline V lookup: CDR1 LGHDT, CDR2 YNNKEL (reference sequence). The CDR3 is made up of 15 amino acids. V shed 4 bases and J 7 bases; nucleotides not matched to a gene: 9. As DNA, the CDR3 is TGTGCCAGCAGCCCCAAGCGGACAGGGAAGAACACCATATATTTT. Encoded protein: CASSPKRTGKNTIYF.

V gene TRBV7-9 combines with J gene TRBJ1-2, with a tentative D call TRBD1 (6 bases). CDR1 SEHNR and CDR2 FQNEAQ come from the germline V gene (reference sequence). V lost 5 bases and J 6 bases, leaving 13 bases between the germline ends. This CDR3 has 13 residues. In DNA, the CDR3 is TGTGCCAGCAGCGAGTACAGGGTCGATGGCTACACCTTC. The encoded protein is CASSEYRVDGYTF.

The chain has TRBV6-6 and TRBJ1-1; weak D call: TRBD1 (6 bases). Germline V gene lookup returns CDR1 MNHNY and CDR2 SVGAGI (reference sequence). The CDR3 totals 14 residues. V lost 2 bases to trimming and J lost 6 bases, with 13 bases between them. The CDR3 loop is CASSYHGGGAEAFF. CDR3 in DNA: TGTGCCAGCAGTTACCACGGCGGGGGCGCTGAAGCTTTCTTT.

V and J are TRBV6-5 and TRBJ1-4, with TRBD1 identical over 8 bases. V trimming: 6 bases; J trimming: 7 bases; junction bases outside the gene matches: 4. The germline V gene has CDR1 MNHEY and CDR2 SVGAGI. CDR3 length: 13 amino acids. Here the CDR3 DNA reads TGTGCCAGCAGGTCAGGGGGCGTTGAAAAACTGTTTTTT. This encodes CASRSGGVEKLFF.

For the CDR3, the DNA is TGTGCCAGCAGCCAAGATGTTTGGACACCAATGAACACTGAAGCTTTCTTT. It is translated as CASSQDVWTPMNTEAFF. The chain is built from TRBV4-2 and TRBJ1-1; a possible D gene is TRBD1 (5 bases). V was trimmed by 0 bases and J by 0 bases, leaving 14 bases between them. The CDR3 loop spans 17 amino acids. From germline, CDR1 is LGHNA and CDR2 YNFKEQ.

The rearrangement links TRBV4-3 to TRBJ2-1, with 8 bases aligning to TRBD1. Germline V gene sequence: CDR1 LGHNA, CDR2 YSLEER. CDR3 length: 15 amino acids. V lost 4 bases to trimming and J lost 4 bases; unmatched junction nucleotides: 6. The CDR3 spells CASSPDREAYNEQFF. CDR3 in DNA: TGCGCCAGCAGCCCGGACAGGGAAGCATACAATGAGCAGTTCTTC.

The chain carries TRBV11-2 and TRBJ2-7; 7 bases agree with TRBD1. Trimming at V came to 3 bases and at J to 0 bases, leaving 5 bases not matched to a gene. Germline V gene sequence: CDR1 SGHAT, CDR2 FQNNGV. The CDR3 runs to 15 residues. The DNA of the CDR3 is TGTGCCAGCAGCTTCCGCCGGACAGGCTCCTACGAGCAGTACTTC. Amino acids: CASSFRRTGSYEQYF. The whole variable domain, filled in from reference TRBV11-2 and TRBJ2-7, reads EAGVAQSPRYKIIEKRQSVAFWCNPISGHATLYWYQQILGQGPKLLIQFQNNGVVDDSQLPKDRFSAERLKGVDSTLKIQPAKLEDSAVYLCASSFRRTGSYEQYFGPGTRLTVT.

With regard to this clone: One end of the junction fails to match germline, which may point to a read error. The chain joins TRBV6-1 to TRBJ1-2; 7 bases align to TRBD1. CDR1 MNHNS and CDR2 SASEGT come from the germline V gene. The CDR3 totals 14 residues. CDR3 region: CASIEWDSQDGYTF. Here the CDR3 DNA reads TGTGCCAGCATTGAATGGGACAGCCAGGATGGCTACACCTTC.

The chain has TRBV19 and TRBJ1-2; 7 bases align to TRBD1. The germline CDR1 and CDR2 sequences are LNHDA and SQIVND (reference sequence). CDR3 length: 16 amino acids. The junction had 14 bases not matched to a gene; V was cut back by 4 bases and J by 6 bases. CDR3 sequence: CASSTRDSPSKNGYTF. The CDR3 nucleotides read TGTGCCAGTAGTACCCGGGACAGTCCCTCGAAGAATGGCTACACCTTC.

The rearrangement links TRBV6-5 to TRBJ2-7, with 8 bases aligning to TRBD1. The germline V gene encodes CDR1 MNHEY and CDR2 SVGAGI. CDR3 length equals 15 residues. The J segment lost 1 base and the V segment lost 5 bases, leaving 7 bases of the junction unmatched. This chain's CDR3 is CASSHDRGDSYEQYF. The CDR3 bases are TGTGCCAGCAGTCATGACAGGGGTGATTCCTACGAGCAGTACTTC.

This clone was seen once. The gene calls are TRBV10-3 and TRBJ2-7; unclear D gene. Germline V gives CDR1 ENHRY, CDR2 SYGVKD. V shed 0 bases and J shed 3 bases, with 9 bases lying between them. The CDR3 is 14 residues long. The CDR3 region is CAISESVQNYEQYF. The CDR3 DNA reads TGTGCCATCAGTGAGTCGGTACAGAACTACGAGCAGTACTTC.

V is TRBV9 and J is TRBJ2-1; TRBD2 aligns across 8 bases. Losses at the gene ends were 0 bases for V and 3 bases for J; bases not matched to a gene: 8. The V gene's germline CDR1 is SGDLS and CDR2 YYNGEE. This CDR3 has 17 residues. In DNA form, the CDR3 reads TGTGCCAGCAGCGTAGCGGGGACTAGGGCCTACTACAATGAGCAGTTCTTC. This translates into CASSVAGTRAYYNEQFF.

The chain couples TRBV3-1 (or the pseudogene TRBV3-2) to TRBJ2-3; TRBD2 aligns across 9 bases. Germline V lookup: CDR1 LGHDT, CDR2 YNNKEL (reference sequence). This CDR3 comprises 15 residues. V shed 4 bases and J 2 bases; nucleotides not matched to a gene: 4. The CDR3 loop reads CASSPVAGVTDTQYF. The CDR3 DNA reads TGTGCCAGCAGCCCTGTAGCGGGAGTCACAGATACGCAGTATTTT.

CDR3 sequence reads: CASSPRVLMAGGAKNIQYF. CDR3 sequence (DNA): TGTGCCAGTAGTCCGCGGGTCTTGATGGCCGGGGGAGCCAAAAACATTCAGTACTTC. The chain links TRBV19 to TRBJ2-4, with D perhaps matching TRBD2 (6 bases). CDR1 LNHDA and CDR2 SQIVND come from the germline V gene (reference sequence). CDR3 length equals 19 residues. The V and J ends lost 5 bases and 0 bases respectively, with 23 bases between them.

The rearrangement uses TRBV30 and TRBJ2-5, with 11 bases matching TRBD2. The CDR3 runs 14 residues. Trimming cost V 1 base and J 3 bases; bases outside gene matches: 1. Germline V gene lookup returns CDR1 GTSNPN and CDR2 SVGIG (reference sequence). DNA for the CDR3: TGTGCCTGGAGTGGGGGACTAGCGGAAGAGACCCAGTACTTC. Translating gives CAWSGGLAEETQYF.

CDR3 bases: TGTGCCATCAGTGAGTCAGAGAGGACAGGGTCGCAGCCCCAGCATTTT. Residues: CAISESERTGSQPQHF. The chain recombines TRBV10-3 with TRBJ1-5; 8 bases map to TRBD1. V lost 0 bases and J lost 7; bases outside the gene matches: 8. The CDR3 spans 16 residues. Germline V CDR1 and CDR2: ENHRY, SYGVKD.

Here the CDR3 DNA reads TGTGCCAGCAGCTTACGGGGTAGCAATCAGCCCCAGCATTTT. It is translated as CASSLRGSNQPQHF. The chain combines TRBV13 with TRBJ1-5, with no clear D. CDR1 PRHDT and CDR2 FYEKMQ come from the germline V gene (reference sequence). V lost 2 bases, J lost 0 bases, and 5 bases lay in between. The CDR3 length is 14 residues.

This chain connects TRBV28 to TRBJ2-7; 9 bases agree with TRBD2. CDR1 is MDHEN and CDR2 is SYDVKM in the germline V gene. V lost 6 bases and J lost 3; bases outside the gene matches: 3. The CDR3 has 13 residues. CDR3 DNA sequence: TGTGCCAGCAGGGCTAGCGGGAACTACGAGCAGTACTTC. It yields the protein CASRASGNYEQYF.

This chain connects TRBV5-1 to TRBJ1-6, with 7 bases lining up with TRBD1. CDR3 size: 14 residues. Germline trimming cut 3 bases from V and 9 bases from J; bases unmatched to any gene: 6. Germline V lookup: CDR1 SGHRS, CDR2 YFSETQ. The CDR3 loop is CASSSGQESSPLHF. The CDR3 nucleotides are TGCGCCAGCAGCTCTGGACAGGAAAGTTCACCCCTCCACTTT.

V and J are TRBV5-1 and TRBJ1-1, with TRBD1 matching over 7 bases. Germline V gives CDR1 SGHRS, CDR2 YFSETQ. The V segment lost 4 bases and the J segment 5 bases; nucleotides outside the gene matches: 8. The CDR3 loop spans 14 amino acids. The CDR3 coding sequence is TGCGCCAGCAGCCAACAGGGGATGACAACTGAAGCTTTCTTT. This translates into CASSQQGMTTEAFF.

The chain joins TRBV5-4 to TRBJ2-5; TRBD2 might be the D (5 bases). The ends were cut back, 3 bases at V and 5 bases at J, with 14 bases in the middle. The CDR3 runs 14 residues. CDR1 and CDR2 (germline): SGHNT, YYREEE (reference sequence). The CDR3 bases are TGTGCCAGCAGCTACGGGATAGGTGGGGAGACCCAGTACTTC. Encoded protein: CASSYGIGGETQYF.

On this clone itself: This specimen includes other DNA sequences encoding the same CDR3. The chain combines TRBV7-9 with TRBJ1-2, with D tentatively TRBD1 (5 bases). The germline V gene has CDR1 SEHNR and CDR2 FQNEAQ (reference sequence). The ends were cut back, 2 bases at V and 4 bases at J, with 8 bases in the middle. The CDR3 covers 13 residues. The DNA for the CDR3 is TGTGCCAGCAGCTTAACGGGGGGCTATGGCTACACCTTC. Protein sequence: CASSLTGGYGYTF.

The chain links TRBV7-9 to TRBJ2-1; the D gene is possibly TRBD1 (6 bases). Germline V gene lookup returns CDR1 SEHNR and CDR2 FQNEAQ (reference sequence). The CDR3 is made up of 16 amino acids. The germline V and J ends were trimmed by 5 bases and 0 bases, with 14 bases remaining between them. CDR3 protein: CASSMSRGSSYNEQFF. The DNA of the CDR3 is TGTGCCAGCAGCATGTCGAGGGGGAGCTCCTACAATGAGCAGTTCTTC.